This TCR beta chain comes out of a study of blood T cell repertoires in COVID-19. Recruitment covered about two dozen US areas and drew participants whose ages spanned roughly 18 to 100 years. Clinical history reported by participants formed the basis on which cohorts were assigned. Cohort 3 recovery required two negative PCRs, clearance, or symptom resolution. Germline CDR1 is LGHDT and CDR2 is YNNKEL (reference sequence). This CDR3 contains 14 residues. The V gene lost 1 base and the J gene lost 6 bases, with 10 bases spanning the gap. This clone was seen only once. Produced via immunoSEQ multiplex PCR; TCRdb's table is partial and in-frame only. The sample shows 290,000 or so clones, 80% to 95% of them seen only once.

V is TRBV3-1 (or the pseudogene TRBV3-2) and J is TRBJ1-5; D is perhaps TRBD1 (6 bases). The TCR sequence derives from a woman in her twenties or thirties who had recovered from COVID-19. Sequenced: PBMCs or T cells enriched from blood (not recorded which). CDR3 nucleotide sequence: TGTGCCAGCAGCCAAGGGACAGTGGGTCAGCCCCAGCATTTT. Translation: CASSQGTVGQPQHF.